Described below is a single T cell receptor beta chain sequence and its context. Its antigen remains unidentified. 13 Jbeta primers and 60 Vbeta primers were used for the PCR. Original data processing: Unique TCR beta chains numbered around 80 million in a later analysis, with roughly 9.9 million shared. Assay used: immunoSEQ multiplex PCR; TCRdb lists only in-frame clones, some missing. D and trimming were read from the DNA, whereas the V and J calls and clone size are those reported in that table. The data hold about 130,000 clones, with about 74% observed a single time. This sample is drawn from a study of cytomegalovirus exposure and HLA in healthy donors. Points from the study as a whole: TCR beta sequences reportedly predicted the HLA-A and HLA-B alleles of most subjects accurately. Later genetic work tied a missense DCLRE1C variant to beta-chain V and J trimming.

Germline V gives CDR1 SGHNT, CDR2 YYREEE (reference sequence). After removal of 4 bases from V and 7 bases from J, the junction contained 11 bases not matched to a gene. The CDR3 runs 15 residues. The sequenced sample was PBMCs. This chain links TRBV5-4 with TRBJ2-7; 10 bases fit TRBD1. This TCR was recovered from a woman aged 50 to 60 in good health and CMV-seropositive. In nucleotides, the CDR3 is TGTGCCAGCAGCCCCCGGGACAGGGGCTCGAGGGAGCAGTACTTC. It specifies CASSPRDRGSREQYF.